The entry below gives a single TCR beta chain sequence along with its context. The sample has other DNA sequences that encode this CDR3 too. The data were taken from a study of control samples from healthy donors and cancer patients. The data were produced by immunoSEQ multiplex PCR, yet TCRdb's version contains in-frame clones alone and is incomplete. Among 260,000 or so clones, almost 85% were seen once, and the ten largest hold 10% to 15%. V lost 0 bases and J 1 base, leaving 11 bases between the germline ends. The CDR3 runs to 17 residues. Germline V CDR1 and CDR2: SGDLS, YYNGEE. The TCR comes from a woman aged 55-69 years with lung cancer. Sequenced sample: PBMCs. V and J are TRBV9 and TRBJ1-6, with D maybe TRBD1 (6 bases). In DNA, the CDR3 is TGTGCCAGCAGCGTAGGCCAGGGGAGGTCCTATAATTCACCCCTCCACTTT. Translation: CASSVGQGRSYNSPLHF.